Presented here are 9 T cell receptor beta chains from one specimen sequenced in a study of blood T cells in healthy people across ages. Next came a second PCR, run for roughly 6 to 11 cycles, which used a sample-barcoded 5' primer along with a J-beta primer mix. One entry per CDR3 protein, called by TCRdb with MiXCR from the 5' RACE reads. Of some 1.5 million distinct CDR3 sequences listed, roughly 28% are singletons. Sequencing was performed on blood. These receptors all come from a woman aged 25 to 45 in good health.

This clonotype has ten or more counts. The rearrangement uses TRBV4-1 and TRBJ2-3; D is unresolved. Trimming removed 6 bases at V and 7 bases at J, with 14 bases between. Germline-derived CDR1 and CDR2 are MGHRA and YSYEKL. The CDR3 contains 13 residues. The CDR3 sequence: CASSDSQRYTQYF. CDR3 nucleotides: TGCGCCAGCAGTGACTCTCAACGATATACGCAGTATTTT.

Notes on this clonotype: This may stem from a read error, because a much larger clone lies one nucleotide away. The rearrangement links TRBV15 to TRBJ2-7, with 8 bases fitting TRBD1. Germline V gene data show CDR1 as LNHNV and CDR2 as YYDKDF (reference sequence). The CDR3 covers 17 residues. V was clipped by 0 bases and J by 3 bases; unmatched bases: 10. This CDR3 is CATSRDSGRQGRYEQYF. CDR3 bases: TGTGCCACCAGCAGAGATTCAGGGCGACAGGGGCGCTACGAGCAGTACTTC.

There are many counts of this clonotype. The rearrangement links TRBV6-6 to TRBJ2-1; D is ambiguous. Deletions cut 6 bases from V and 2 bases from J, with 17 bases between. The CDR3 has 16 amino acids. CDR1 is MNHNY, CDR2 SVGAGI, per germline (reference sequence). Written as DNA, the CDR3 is TGTGCCAGCAGCTCCCCCATGGGTAAGGCCTACAATGAGCAGTTCTTC. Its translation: CASSSPMGKAYNEQFF.

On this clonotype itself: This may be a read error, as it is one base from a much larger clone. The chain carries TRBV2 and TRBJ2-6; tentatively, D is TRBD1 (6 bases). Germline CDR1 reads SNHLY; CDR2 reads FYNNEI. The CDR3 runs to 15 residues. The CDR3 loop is CASRGTGSWANVPTF. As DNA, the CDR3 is TGTGCCAGCAGGGGAACAGGGAGCTGGGCCAACGTCCCGACTTTC.

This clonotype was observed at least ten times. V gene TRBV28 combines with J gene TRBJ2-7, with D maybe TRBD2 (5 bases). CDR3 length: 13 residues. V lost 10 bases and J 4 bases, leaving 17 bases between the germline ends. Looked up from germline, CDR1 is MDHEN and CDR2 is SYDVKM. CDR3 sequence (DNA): TGTGCCACCGTGGGAGCCCAATCTTACGAGCAGTACTTC. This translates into CATVGAQSYEQYF.

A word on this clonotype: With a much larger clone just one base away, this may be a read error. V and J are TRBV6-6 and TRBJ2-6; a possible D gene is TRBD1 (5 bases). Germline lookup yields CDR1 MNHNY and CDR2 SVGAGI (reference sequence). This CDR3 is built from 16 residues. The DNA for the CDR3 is TGTGCCAGCAGTAACAACAAAGGGGCTGGGGCCAACGTCCGGACTTTC. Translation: CASSNNKGAGANVRTF.

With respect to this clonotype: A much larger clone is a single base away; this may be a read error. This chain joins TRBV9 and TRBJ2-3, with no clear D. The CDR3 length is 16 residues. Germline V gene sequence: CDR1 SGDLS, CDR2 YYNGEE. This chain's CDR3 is CAGSVGVEQITDTQYF. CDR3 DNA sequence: TGTGCCGGCAGCGTAGGAGTGGAACAGATCACAGATACGCAGTATTTT.

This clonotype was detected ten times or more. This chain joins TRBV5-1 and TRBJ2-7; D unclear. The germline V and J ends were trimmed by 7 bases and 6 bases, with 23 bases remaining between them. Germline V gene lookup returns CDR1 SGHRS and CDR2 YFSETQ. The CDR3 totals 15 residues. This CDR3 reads CASGDVRTPTSEQYF. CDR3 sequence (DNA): TGCGCCAGCGGCGACGTCCGGACGCCGACGAGCGAGCAGTACTTC.

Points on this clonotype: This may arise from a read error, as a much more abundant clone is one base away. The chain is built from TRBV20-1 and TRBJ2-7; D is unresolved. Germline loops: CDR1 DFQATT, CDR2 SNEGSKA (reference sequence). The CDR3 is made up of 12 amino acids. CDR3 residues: CSARGSPDEQNF. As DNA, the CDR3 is TGCAGTGCTAGAGGTTCCCCGGACGAGCAGAACTTC.